This TCR beta chain was found in a study of blood T cell repertoires in COVID-19. As handled by the study authors: Estimated nucleated cell counts came from reference gene primer amplification. The assay was immunoSEQ multiplex PCR, and TCRdb's table has in-frame clones only and misses some. The D gene and trimming were derived from the DNA, and the V and J assignments and clone size from that table. The sample lists about 100,000 clones, 85% to 95% occurring once. CDR1 is SNHLY, CDR2 FYNNEI, per germline. Trimming shortened V by 8 bases and J by 3 bases, and 7 bases separated the two germline ends. The CDR3 loop spans 12 amino acids.

Input material: peripheral blood. The sequence was collected from a man in his forties or fifties with active COVID-19. The V gene is TRBV2, the J gene TRBJ2-2; D is possibly TRBD1 (6 bases). CDR3 in amino acids: CASRTDTGELFF. The DNA of the CDR3 is TGTGCCAGCCGGACAGACACCGGGGAGCTGTTTTTT.